Below are 13 T cell receptor beta chains sequenced from a single sample in a study of cytomegalovirus exposure and HLA in healthy donors. The PCR used 60 Vbeta and 13 Jbeta primers. TCRdb keeps only in-frame clones here, not all; method: immunoSEQ multiplex PCR. This sample has about 170,000 clones, with around 62% found just once. Input material: PBMCs. Every receptor here comes from a man aged 40-50 years in good health and CMV-seronegative.

This clone was detected a few times. V usage is TRBV18 and J usage is TRBJ2-1, with 11 positions matching TRBD2. The CDR3 runs to 18 residues. Unmatched junction bases numbered 13, after V lost 0 bases and J lost 9 bases. In germline, CDR1 is KGHSH, CDR2 LQKENI. The CDR3 spells CASSPPLSGRAVSSEQFF. CDR3 bases: TGTGCCAGCTCACCACCCCTTAGCGGGAGGGCGGTTTCCAGTGAGCAGTTCTTC.

This chain uses TRBV15 with TRBJ1-5; D unclear. Germline V gene sequence: CDR1 LNHNV, CDR2 YYDKDF (reference sequence). This CDR3 spans 12 amino acids. The V end lost 1 base, the J end lost 6 bases, and 4 bases lay between the germline ends. This CDR3 reads CATSRVSQPQHF. The CDR3 bases are TGTGCCACCAGCAGAGTATCTCAGCCCCAGCATTTT. Complete variable domain (other parts from reference TRBV15 and TRBJ1-5): DAMVIQNPRYQVTQFGKPVTLSCSQTLNHNVMYWYQQKSSQAPKLLFHYYDKDFNNEADTPDNFQSRRPNTSFCFLDIRSPGLGDTAMYLCATSRVSQPQHFGDGTRLSIL.

This chain uses TRBV2 with TRBJ1-1; D call uncertain. Germline V gene sequence: CDR1 SNHLY, CDR2 FYNNEI. Trimming took off 4 bases at V and 1 base at J, with 4 bases between the two ends. The CDR3 runs to 12 residues. CDR3 residues: CASSAGNTEAFF. The CDR3 DNA sequence: TGTGCCAGCAGTGCAGGGAACACTGAAGCTTTCTTT.

J is TRBJ1-5 and V is TRBV19, with D possibly being TRBD1 (5 bases). The CDR3 has 17 amino acids. Germline V gene sequence: CDR1 LNHDA, CDR2 SQIVND (reference sequence). The CDR3 protein is CAESGISVQASGQPQHF. As DNA, the CDR3 is TGTGCTGAATCGGGCATCTCCGTACAGGCTAGCGGTCAGCCCCAGCATTTT.

The chain carries TRBV6-5 and TRBJ2-3, with 7 bases lining up with TRBD2. The CDR3 is 14 amino acids. J was trimmed by 3 bases and V by 7 bases; bases with no gene match: 7. CDR1 and CDR2 from the germline V gene are MNHEY and SVGAGI. The CDR3 coding sequence is TGTGCCAGCACCCAAGCGGGGAGTACAGATACGCAGTATTTT. This encodes CASTQAGSTDTQYF.

The chain links TRBV11-2 to TRBJ2-1, with 10 positions matching TRBD2. V shed 3 bases and J 6 bases; nucleotides not matched to a gene: 5. The CDR3 runs 15 residues. Germline V lookup: CDR1 SGHAT, CDR2 FQNNGV. For the CDR3, the DNA is TGTGCCAGCAGCTTTAGCGGGGGGACCGTCAATGAGCAGTTCTTC. Protein product: CASSFSGGTVNEQFF.

CDR3 amino acids: CASRSDTDTQYF. The CDR3 region has the DNA TGTGCCAGCAGAAGCGACACAGATACGCAGTATTTT. This rearrangement joins TRBV2 to TRBJ2-3; D is unclear. The germline gives CDR1 SNHLY, CDR2 FYNNEI. The V gene lost 6 bases and the J gene lost 2 bases, with 6 bases spanning the gap. CDR3 length equals 12 residues.

The V and J genes are TRBV6-5 and TRBJ2-5; TRBD1 aligns across 7 bases. From germline, CDR1 is MNHEY and CDR2 SVGAGI. The trim removed 10 bases at V and 3 bases at J, leaving 5 bases unmatched. The CDR3 consists of 12 residues. The CDR3 nucleotides read TGTGCCACCACTCAGGGGGAAGAGACCCAGTACTTC. The encoded protein is CATTQGEETQYF.

Here the CDR3 reads CASSSPRGPDYEQYF. The CDR3 nucleotides are TGTGCCAGCAGTTCCCCCCGGGGTCCTGACTACGAGCAGTACTTC. The V gene is TRBV6-5, the J gene TRBJ2-7; D perhaps matches TRBD2 (5 bases). The ends were cut back, 4 bases at V and 3 bases at J, with 16 bases in the middle. Germline assignment: CDR1 MNHEY and CDR2 SVGAGI. The CDR3 length is 15 residues.

The V gene is TRBV4-1, the J gene TRBJ2-7; 9 bases fit TRBD1. Germline lookup yields CDR1 MGHRA and CDR2 YSYEKL. The V and J ends lost 0 bases and 4 bases, in that order; junction bases with no gene match: 7. CDR3 length: 16 residues. The CDR3 is CASSQDQTGGYYEQYF. CDR3 nucleotides: TGCGCCAGCAGCCAAGATCAGACAGGGGGGTATTACGAGCAGTACTTC.

This chain connects TRBV2 to TRBJ1-4; D remains unclear. Trimming left V 7 bases short and J 7 bases short, with 19 bases between. The germline CDR1 and CDR2 sequences are SNHLY and FYNNEI. This CDR3 is built from 15 residues. The CDR3 region is CASTLGGRATEKLFF. The CDR3 DNA reads as TGTGCCAGCACCTTAGGAGGGAGGGCGACTGAAAAACTGTTTTTT.

V and J are TRBV27 and TRBJ2-7; TRBD1 matches 8 bases. The CDR3 is 13 amino acids. The germline CDR1 and CDR2 sequences are MNHEY and SMNVEV (reference sequence). Trimming at V came to 5 bases and at J to 3 bases, leaving 3 bases not matched to a gene. The CDR3 DNA is TGTGCCAGCAGTGTAGGACAGGGCTACGAGCAGTACTTC. This translates into CASSVGQGYEQYF.

As DNA, the CDR3 is TGTGCCAGCAGCTTGGAACTCAACACCGGGGAGCTGTTTTTT. It encodes CASSLELNTGELFF. The gene calls are TRBV5-4 and TRBJ2-2; no clear D gene. This CDR3 contains 14 residues. Germline CDR1 is SGHNT and CDR2 is YYREEE (reference sequence). Trimming stripped 0 bases from V and 2 bases from J, with 5 bases between.